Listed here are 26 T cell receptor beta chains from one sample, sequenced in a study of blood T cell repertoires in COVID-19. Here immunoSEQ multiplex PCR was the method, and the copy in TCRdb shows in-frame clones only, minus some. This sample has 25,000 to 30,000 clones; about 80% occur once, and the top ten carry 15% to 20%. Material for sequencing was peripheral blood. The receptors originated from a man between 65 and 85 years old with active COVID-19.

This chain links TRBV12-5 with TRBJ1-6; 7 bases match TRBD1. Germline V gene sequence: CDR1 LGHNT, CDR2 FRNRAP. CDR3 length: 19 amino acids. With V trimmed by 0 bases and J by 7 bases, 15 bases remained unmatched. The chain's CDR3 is CASGLVILRQGFANSPLHF. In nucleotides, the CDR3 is TGTGCTAGTGGTTTGGTAATATTGAGACAGGGATTCGCCAATTCACCCCTCCACTTT.

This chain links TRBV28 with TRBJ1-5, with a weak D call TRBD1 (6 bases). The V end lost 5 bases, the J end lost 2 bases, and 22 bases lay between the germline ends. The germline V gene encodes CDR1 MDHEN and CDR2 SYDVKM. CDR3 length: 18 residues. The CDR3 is CASSPVGGARWGNQPQHF. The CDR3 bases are TGTGCCAGCAGTCCCGTCGGGGGGGCAAGGTGGGGCAATCAGCCCCAGCATTTT.

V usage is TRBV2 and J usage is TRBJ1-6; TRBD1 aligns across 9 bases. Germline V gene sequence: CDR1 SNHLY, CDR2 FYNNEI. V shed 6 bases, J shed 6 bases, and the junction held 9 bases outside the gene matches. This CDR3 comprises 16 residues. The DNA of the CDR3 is TGTGCCAGCAGGACAGGGGGGGGATTTAGTAATTCACCCCTCCACTTT. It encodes CASRTGGGFSNSPLHF. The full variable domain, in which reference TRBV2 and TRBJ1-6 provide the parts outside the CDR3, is EPEVTQTPSHQVTQMGQEVILRCVPISNHLYFYWYRQILGQKVEFLVSFYNNEISEKSEIFDDQFSVERPDGSNFTLKIRSTKLEDSAMYFCASRTGGGFSNSPLHFGNGTRLTVT.

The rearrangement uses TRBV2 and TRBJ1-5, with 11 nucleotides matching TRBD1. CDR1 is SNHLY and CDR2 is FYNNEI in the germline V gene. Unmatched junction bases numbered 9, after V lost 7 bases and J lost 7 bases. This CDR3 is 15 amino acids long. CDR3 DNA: TGTGCCAGCACTCCGGGACAGGGGGGGTTCCAGCCCCAGCATTTT. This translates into CASTPGQGGFQPQHF.

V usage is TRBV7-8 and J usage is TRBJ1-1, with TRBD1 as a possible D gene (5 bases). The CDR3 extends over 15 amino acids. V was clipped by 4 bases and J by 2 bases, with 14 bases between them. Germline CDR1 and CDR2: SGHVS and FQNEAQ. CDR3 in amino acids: CASSSGHSVNTEAFF. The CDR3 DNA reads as TGTGCCAGCAGCTCCGGACACTCAGTCAACACTGAAGCTTTCTTT.

CDR3: CASSLPDRVGEKLFF. DNA for the CDR3: TGTGCCAGCAGCCTCCCCGACAGGGTCGGTGAAAAACTGTTTTTT. The rearrangement uses TRBV7-2 and TRBJ1-4, with 7 bases fitting TRBD1. This CDR3 is 15 amino acids long. V gave up 5 bases and J gave up 7 bases; unmatched junction bases: 10. The germline V gene encodes CDR1 SGHTA and CDR2 FQGNSA.

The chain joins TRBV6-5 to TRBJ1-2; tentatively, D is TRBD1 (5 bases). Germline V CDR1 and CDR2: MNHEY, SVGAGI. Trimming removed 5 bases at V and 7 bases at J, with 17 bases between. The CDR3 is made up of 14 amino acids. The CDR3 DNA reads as TGTGCCAGCAGTCAGCTTGGGCAGGGTCTTGGCTACACCTTC. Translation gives CASSQLGQGLGYTF.

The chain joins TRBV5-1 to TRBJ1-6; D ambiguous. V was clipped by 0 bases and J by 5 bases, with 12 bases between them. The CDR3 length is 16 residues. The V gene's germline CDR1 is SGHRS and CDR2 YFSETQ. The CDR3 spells CASSLVVTGDNSPLHF. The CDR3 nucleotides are TGCGCCAGCAGCTTGGTTGTGACGGGAGATAATTCACCCCTCCACTTT. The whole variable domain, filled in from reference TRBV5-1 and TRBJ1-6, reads KAGVTQTPRYLIKTRGQQVTLSCSPISGHRSVSWYQQTPGQGLQFLFEYFSETQRNKGNFPGRFSGRQFSNSRSEMNVSTLELGDSALYLCASSLVVTGDNSPLHFGNGTRLTVT.

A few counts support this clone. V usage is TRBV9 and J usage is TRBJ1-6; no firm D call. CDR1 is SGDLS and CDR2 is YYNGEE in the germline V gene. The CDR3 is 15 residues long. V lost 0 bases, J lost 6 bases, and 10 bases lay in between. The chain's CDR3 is CASSVEAKRNSPLHF. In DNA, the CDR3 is TGTGCCAGCAGCGTAGAAGCAAAGCGTAATTCACCCCTCCACTTT.

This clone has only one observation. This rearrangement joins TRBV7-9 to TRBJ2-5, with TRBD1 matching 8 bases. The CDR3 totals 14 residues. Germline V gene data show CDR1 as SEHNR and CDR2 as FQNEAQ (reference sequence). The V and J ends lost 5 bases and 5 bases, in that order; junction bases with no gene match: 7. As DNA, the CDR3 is TGTGCCAGCAGCCCCCAGGGGGCGCGGGAGACCCAGTACTTC. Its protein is CASSPQGARETQYF.

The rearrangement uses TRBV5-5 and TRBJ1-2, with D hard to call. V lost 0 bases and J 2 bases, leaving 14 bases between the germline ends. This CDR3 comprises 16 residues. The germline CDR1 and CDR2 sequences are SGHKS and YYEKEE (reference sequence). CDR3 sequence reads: CASSLVGGSFNYGYTF. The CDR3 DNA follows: TGTGCCAGCAGCTTGGTCGGAGGTTCATTCAACTATGGCTACACCTTC.

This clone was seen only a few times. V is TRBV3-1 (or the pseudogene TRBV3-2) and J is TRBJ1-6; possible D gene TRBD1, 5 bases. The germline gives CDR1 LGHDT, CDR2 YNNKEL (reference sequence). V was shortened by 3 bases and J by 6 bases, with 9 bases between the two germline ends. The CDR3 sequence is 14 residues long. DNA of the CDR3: TGTGCCAGCAGCCAGGGGCAGGGTAATTCACCCCTCCACTTT. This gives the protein CASSQGQGNSPLHF.

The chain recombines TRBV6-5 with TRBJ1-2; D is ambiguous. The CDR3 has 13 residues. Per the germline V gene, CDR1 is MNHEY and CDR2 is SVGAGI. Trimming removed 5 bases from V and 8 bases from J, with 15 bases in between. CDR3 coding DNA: TGTGCCAGCAGTCCCTCGGCAGGAAGGGGCTACACCTTC. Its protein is CASSPSAGRGYTF.

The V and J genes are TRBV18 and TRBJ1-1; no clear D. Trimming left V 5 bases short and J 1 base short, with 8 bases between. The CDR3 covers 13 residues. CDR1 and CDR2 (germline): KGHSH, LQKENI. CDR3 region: CASSEGRNTEAFF. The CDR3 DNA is TGTGCCAGCTCAGAGGGCCGGAACACTGAAGCTTTCTTT.

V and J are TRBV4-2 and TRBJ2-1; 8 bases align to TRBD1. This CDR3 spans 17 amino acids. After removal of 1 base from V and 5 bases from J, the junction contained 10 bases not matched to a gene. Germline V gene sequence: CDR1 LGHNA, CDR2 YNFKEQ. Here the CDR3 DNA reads TGTGCCAGCAGCCAAGGTAGTGGGGACAGGTTACACAATGAGCAGTTCTTC. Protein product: CASSQGSGDRLHNEQFF.

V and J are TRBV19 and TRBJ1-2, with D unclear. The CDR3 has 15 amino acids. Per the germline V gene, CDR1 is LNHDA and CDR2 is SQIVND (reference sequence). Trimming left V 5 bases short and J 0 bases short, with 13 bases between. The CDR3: CASSERQAANYGYTF. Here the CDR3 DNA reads TGTGCCAGTAGTGAAAGGCAGGCTGCTAACTATGGCTACACCTTC.

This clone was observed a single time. CDR3 residues: CASSLRQGLGGSGTDTQYF. The CDR3, as DNA: TGTGCCAGCAGCTTAAGGCAAGGGTTAGGGGGATCGGGCACAGATACGCAGTATTTT. This rearrangement joins TRBV7-6 to TRBJ2-3, with D perhaps TRBD1 (6 bases). Germline V CDR1 and CDR2: SGHVS, FNYEAQ. The CDR3 runs 19 residues. V lost 2 bases and J lost 1, with 22 bases in between.

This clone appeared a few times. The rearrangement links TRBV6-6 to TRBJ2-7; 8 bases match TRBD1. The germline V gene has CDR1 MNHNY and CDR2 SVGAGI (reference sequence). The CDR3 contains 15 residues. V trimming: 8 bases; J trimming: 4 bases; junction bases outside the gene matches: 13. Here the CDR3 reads CASSPTGTGSYEQYF. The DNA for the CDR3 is TGTGCCAGCTCCCCAACCGGGACAGGCAGTTACGAGCAGTACTTC.

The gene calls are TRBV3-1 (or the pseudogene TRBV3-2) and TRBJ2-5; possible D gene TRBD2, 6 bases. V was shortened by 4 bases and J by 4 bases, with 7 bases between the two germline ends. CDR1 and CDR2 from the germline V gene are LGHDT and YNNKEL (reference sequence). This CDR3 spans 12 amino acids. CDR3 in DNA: TGTGCCAGCAGCCTAGCGGCAGAGACCCAGTACTTC. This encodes CASSLAAETQYF.

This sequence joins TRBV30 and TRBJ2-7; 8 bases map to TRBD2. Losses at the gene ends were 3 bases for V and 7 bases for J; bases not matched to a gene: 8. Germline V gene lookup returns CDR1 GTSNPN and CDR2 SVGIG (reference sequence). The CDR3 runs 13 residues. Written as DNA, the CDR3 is TGTGCCTGGAGCCGTCGGTCGGGGGGGGAGCAGTACTTC. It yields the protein CAWSRRSGGEQYF.

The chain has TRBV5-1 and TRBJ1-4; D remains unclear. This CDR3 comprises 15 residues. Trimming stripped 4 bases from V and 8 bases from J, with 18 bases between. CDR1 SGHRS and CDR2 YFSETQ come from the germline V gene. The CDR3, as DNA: TGCGCCAGCAGCCAGACCGGGATGGCGGGGGAAAAACTGTTTTTT. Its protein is CASSQTGMAGEKLFF.

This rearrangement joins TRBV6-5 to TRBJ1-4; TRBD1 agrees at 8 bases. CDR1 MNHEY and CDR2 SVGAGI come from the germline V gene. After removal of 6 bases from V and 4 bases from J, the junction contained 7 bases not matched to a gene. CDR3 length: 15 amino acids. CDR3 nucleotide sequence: TGTGCCAGCAGAAGCCAGGGGGCCGATAATGAAAAACTGTTTTTT. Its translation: CASRSQGADNEKLFF.

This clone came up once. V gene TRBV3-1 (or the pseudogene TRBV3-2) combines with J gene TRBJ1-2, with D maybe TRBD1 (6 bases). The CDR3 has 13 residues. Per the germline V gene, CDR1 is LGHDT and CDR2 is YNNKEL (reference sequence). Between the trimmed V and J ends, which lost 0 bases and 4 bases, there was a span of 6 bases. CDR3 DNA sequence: TGTGCCAGCAGCCAAGAAGGGGGCTATGGCTACACCTTC. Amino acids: CASSQEGGYGYTF.

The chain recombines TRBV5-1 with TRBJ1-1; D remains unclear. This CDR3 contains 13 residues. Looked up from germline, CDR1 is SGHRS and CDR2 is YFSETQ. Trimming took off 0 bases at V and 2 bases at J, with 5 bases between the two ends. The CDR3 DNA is TGCGCCAGCAGCTTGGGGGCAAACACTGAAGCTTTCTTT. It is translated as CASSLGANTEAFF.

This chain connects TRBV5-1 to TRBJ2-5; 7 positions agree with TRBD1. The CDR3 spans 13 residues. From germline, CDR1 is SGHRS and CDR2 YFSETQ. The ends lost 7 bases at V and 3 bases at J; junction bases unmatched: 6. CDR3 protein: CASQTGDEETQYF. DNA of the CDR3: TGCGCCAGCCAAACAGGGGATGAAGAGACCCAGTACTTC.

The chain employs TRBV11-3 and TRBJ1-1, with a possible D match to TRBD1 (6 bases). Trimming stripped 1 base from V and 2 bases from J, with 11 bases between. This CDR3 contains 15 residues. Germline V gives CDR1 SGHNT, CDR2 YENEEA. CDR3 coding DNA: TGTGCCAGCAGCTTAGGTACAGGGCCTAACACTGAAGCTTTCTTT. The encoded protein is CASSLGTGPNTEAFF.